The text below deals with one T cell receptor (beta chain). What it binds is unknown. Germline is not matched at one junction end, which may reflect a read error. Uncontrolled infection, other autoimmune disease, pregnancy or lactation excluded patients. The sample comes from a study of T cells in Graves' hyperthyroidism and ophthalmopathy. Study information: Peripheral blood specimens were obtained at initial diagnosis, prior to any treatment.

Regions amplified from RNA transcripts were the TCR beta CDR3 regions. A set of HTBI primers served as the primers for a first-round RT-PCR of the TCR CDR3. TCRdb independently ran MiXCR on the multiplex PCR reads; one entry per CDR3 protein. The sample consists of fewer than 250,000 distinct CDR3 sequences, approximately 24% of them appearing once. Study-wide findings and caveats: From stable hyperthyroidism, ophthalmopathy was set apart by a 13 V-J model.

The CDR3 is made up of 15 amino acids. Germline lookup yields CDR1 MDHEN and CDR2 SYDVKM. The sequence derives from a woman in her 40s with Graves' ophthalmopathy. The chain has TRBV28 and TRBJ1-6, with TRBD1 matching over 9 bases. Source material: blood. In nucleotides, the CDR3 is TGTGCCAGCAGCCCCGGGACAGGGAACAATTCATCCCTCCACTTT. Its protein product is CASSPGTGNNSSLHF. Full variable domain (missing parts from reference TRBV28 and TRBJ1-6): DVKVTQSSRYLVKRTGEKVFLECVQDMDHENMFWYRQDPGLGLRLIYFSYDVKMKEKGDIPEGYSVSREKKERFSLILESASTNQTSMYLCASSPGTGNNSSLHFGNGTRLTVT.